This T cell receptor (beta chain) is from a study of OX40 agonist ivuxolimab in advanced cancers. At the level of the study: Males comprised around four fifths of the group, whose mean age was approximately 61 years (range about 20 to 85). Three dose-escalation patients had partial responses: one with hepatocellular carcinoma and two with cutaneous melanoma. Study-wide results and limits: At 0.1-3.0 mg/kg, partial responders had clonal expansion among the lowest observed. At 0.1 to 3.0 mg/kg, clonal expansion of CD4+ and CD8+ blood T cells had occurred by week 6.

As concerns this clone: The target antigen is unknown.

V dropped 10 bases and J dropped 4 bases, with 19 bases sitting between them. Germline V gene sequence: CDR1 MNHNY, CDR2 SVGAGI (reference sequence). The CDR3 covers 14 residues. Some clones are missing from TCRdb's copy, which holds only in-frame ones; the method was immunoSEQ multiplex PCR. The top ten hold approximately 11% of the sample, which has more than 50,000 clones, 86% seen once. This TCR derives from an adult with an advanced solid tumor such as melanoma, head and neck, liver or kidney cancer. The rearrangement joins TRBV6-6 to TRBJ1-1, with a weak D call TRBD1 (6 bases). The material was CD4+ or CD8+ T cells sorted from blood, obtained in a trial of the OX40 agonist ivuxolimab. The CDR3 is CATYTGRGVTEAFF. CDR3 bases: TGTGCCACCTATACAGGGAGAGGGGTCACTGAAGCTTTCTTT.